This T cell receptor (beta chain) was identified during a study of T cells in Graves' hyperthyroidism and ophthalmopathy. At least 3 on the Clinical Activity Score was recorded for ophthalmopathy patients, who also had NOSPECS grade at least 4 and duration under 3 months. The study based diagnoses on clinical symptoms, serum thyroxine and TRAb, thyroid ultrasound and orbital computed tomography. Amplification targeted TCR beta CDR3 regions from RNA transcripts. First-round RT-PCR targeting the TCR CDR3 was performed with the HTBI primer set. TCRdb reprocessed the multiplex PCR reads via MiXCR and lists one record per CDR3 protein. The data contain some 570,000 distinct CDR3 sequences, 14% of them seen just once; the ten biggest clones take up over 6%. V lost 6 bases, J lost 4 bases, and 10 bases stayed unmatched. The CDR3 has 15 amino acids. Germline lookup yields CDR1 LNHDA and CDR2 SQIVND (reference sequence).

This clonotype originated in a woman in her late teens or twenties with Graves' ophthalmopathy. The chain uses TRBV19 and TRBJ2-5; 8 bases line up with TRBD1. Sequencing was done on a sample of blood. CDR3 sequence (DNA): TGTGCCAGTAGCAGGCACTGGACAGGGCGAGAGACCCAGTACTTC. Its translation: CASSRHWTGRETQYF.